One T cell receptor beta chain is described in this entry. The V end lost 7 bases, the J end lost 3 bases, and 12 bases lay between the germline ends. This CDR3 is built from 13 residues. Germline CDR1 and CDR2: MGHDK and SYGVNS. This specimen belongs to a study of blood T cell repertoires in COVID-19. Only in-frame clones appear in the TCRdb table, and some are missing; sequencing was by immunoSEQ multiplex PCR. The sample consists of about 180,000 clones, approximately 80% of them appearing once. Sample: peripheral blood. V gene TRBV25-1 combines with J gene TRBJ1-2; maybe TRBD1 (6 bases). This sequence originates from a human donor in a cohort sampled during active COVID-19. CDR3 loop: CASKGGRDYGYTF. In nucleotides, the CDR3 is TGTGCCAGCAAAGGGGGGAGGGACTATGGCTACACCTTC.